The source of this TCR beta chain is a study of T cell changes during pregnancy in multiple sclerosis. Only in-frame clones appear in the TCRdb table, and some are missing; sequencing was by immunoSEQ multiplex PCR. The top ten clones hold approximately 1% of a sample with tens of thousands of clones, 80% to 90% of them seen once. CDR3 size: 13 residues. Trimming stripped 5 bases from V and 1 base from J, with 9 bases between. CDR1 is MNHEY, CDR2 SVGAGI, per germline. This clone was observed a single time. This receptor was taken from a female donor in good health, enrolled as a control in a pregnancy study. Sequences were derived from CD4+ T cells from peripheral blood mononuclear cells, sampled in the first trimester of pregnancy. This chain joins TRBV6-5 and TRBJ2-7; D may be TRBD2 (6 bases). CDR3 nucleotide sequence: TGTGCCAGCAGTCGGGGGTCGTCCTACGAGCAGTACTTC. Translating gives CASSRGSSYEQYF.